This T cell receptor (beta chain) was identified in a study of OX40 agonist ivuxolimab in advanced cancers. Study at large: Patients assigned to dose escalation were diagnosed with hepatocellular carcinoma, melanoma, renal cell or head and neck cancer. 40% to 50% of patients had received prior checkpoint inhibitor therapy. Notes on the study in general: Some nonresponders additionally presented with little normalized T-cell clonal expansion. The study found that CD8+ T cells averaged more expanded clones than CD4+.

Trimming took off 6 bases at V and 3 bases at J, with 15 bases between the two ends. The CDR3 runs 15 residues. CDR1 is MNHEY, CDR2 SVGAGI, per germline. Method: immunoSEQ multiplex PCR; TCRdb's copy keeps in-frame clones and lacks some. The sample has some 48,000 clones, about 93% seen once. A note on this clone: The antigen remains undetermined.

The clonotype was recovered from an adult with an advanced solid tumor such as melanoma, head and neck, liver or kidney cancer. This chain links TRBV6-5 with TRBJ2-4; D is ambiguous. The sample consisted of CD4+ or CD8+ T cells sorted from blood, taken in a trial of the OX40 agonist ivuxolimab. CDR3 protein: CASSSPEASKNIQYF. For the CDR3, the DNA is TGTGCCAGCAGCTCCCCAGAGGCGAGCAAAAACATTCAGTACTTC.